The entry below describes one T cell receptor beta chain. The sample is drawn from a study of blood T cell repertoires in COVID-19. The assay was immunoSEQ multiplex PCR, and TCRdb's table has in-frame clones only and misses some. The sample includes around 180,000 clones, 80% to 90% of them seen just once. This CDR3 contains 15 residues. After removal of 0 bases from V and 10 bases from J, the junction contained 4 bases not matched to a gene. Germline CDR1 LGHDT, CDR2 YNNKEL (reference sequence). Sequenced material: peripheral blood. This clonotype originated in a man in his 60s with acute or convalescent COVID-19. This sequence joins TRBV3-1 (or the pseudogene TRBV3-2) and TRBJ2-3; 13 bases are shared with TRBD2. This CDR3 is CASSQEPGLAGSQYF. The DNA of the CDR3 is TGTGCCAGCAGCCAAGAACCGGGACTAGCGGGATCGCAGTATTTT.